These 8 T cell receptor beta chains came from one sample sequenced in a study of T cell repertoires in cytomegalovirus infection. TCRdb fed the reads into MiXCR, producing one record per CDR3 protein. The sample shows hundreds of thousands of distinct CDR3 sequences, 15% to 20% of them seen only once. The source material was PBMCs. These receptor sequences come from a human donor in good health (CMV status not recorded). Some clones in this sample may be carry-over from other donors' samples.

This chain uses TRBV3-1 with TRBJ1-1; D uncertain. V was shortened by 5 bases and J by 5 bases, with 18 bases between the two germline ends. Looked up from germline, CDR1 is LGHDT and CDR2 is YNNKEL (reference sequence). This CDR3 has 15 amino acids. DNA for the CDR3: TGTGCCAGCAGCACCTCGGAGGTACCGTGGACTGAAGCTTTCTTT. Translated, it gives CASSTSEVPWTEAFF.

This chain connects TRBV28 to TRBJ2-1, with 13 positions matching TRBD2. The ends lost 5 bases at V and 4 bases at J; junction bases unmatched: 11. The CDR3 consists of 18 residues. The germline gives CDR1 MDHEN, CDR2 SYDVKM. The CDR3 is CASSLTLTSGGPYNEQFF. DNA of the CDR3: TGTGCCAGCAGTCTTACCCTGACTAGCGGGGGGCCATACAATGAGCAGTTCTTC.

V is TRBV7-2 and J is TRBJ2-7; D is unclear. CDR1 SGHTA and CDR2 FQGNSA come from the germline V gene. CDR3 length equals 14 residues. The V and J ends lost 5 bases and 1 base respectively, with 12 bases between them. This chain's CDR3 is CASSRLRKSYEQYF. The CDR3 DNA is TGTGCCAGCAGCCGGTTGCGGAAATCCTACGAGCAGTACTTC.

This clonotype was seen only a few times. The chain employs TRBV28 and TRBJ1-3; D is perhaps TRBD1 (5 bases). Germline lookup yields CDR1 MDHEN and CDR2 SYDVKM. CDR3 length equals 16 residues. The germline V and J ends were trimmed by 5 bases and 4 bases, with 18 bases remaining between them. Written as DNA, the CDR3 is TGTGCCAGCAGTGGGGGGGACTTCATAGGCGGAAACACCATATATTTT. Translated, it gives CASSGGDFIGGNTIYF.

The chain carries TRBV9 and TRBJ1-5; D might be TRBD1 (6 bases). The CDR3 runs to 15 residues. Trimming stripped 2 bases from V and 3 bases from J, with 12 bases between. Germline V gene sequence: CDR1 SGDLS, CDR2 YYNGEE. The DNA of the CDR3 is TGTGCCAGCAGCGTGCAGGGGTATACCAATCAGCCCCAGCATTTT. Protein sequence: CASSVQGYTNQPQHF.

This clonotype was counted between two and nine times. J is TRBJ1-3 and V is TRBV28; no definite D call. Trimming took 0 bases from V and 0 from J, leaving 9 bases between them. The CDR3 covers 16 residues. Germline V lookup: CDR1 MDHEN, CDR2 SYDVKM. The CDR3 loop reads CASSLWGRTSGNTIYF. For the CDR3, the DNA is TGTGCCAGCAGTTTATGGGGTCGGACCTCTGGAAACACCATATATTTT.

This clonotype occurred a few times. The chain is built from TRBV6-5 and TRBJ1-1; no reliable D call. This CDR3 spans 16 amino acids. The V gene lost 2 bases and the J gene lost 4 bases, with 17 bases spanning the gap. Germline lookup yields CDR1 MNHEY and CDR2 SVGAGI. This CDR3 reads CASSYTPETPLTEAFF. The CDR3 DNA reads TGTGCCAGCAGTTACACCCCCGAGACACCCCTCACTGAAGCTTTCTTT.

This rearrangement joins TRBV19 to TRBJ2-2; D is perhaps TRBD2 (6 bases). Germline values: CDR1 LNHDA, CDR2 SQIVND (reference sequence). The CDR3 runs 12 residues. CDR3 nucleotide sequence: TGTGCAGGGGAGGCGAACACCGGGGAGCTGTTTTTT. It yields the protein CAGEANTGELFF.